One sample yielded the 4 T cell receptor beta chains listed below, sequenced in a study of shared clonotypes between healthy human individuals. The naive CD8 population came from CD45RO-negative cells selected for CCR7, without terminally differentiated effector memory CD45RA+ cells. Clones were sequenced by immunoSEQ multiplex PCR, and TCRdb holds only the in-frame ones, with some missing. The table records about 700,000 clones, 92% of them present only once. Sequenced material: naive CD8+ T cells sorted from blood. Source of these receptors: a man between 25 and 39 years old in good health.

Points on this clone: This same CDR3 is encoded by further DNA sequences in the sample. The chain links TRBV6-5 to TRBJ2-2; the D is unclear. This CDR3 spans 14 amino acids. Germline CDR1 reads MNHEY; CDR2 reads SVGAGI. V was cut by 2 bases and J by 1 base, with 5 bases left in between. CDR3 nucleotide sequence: TGTGCCAGCAGTTACGGCGAGAACACCGGGGAGCTGTTTTTT. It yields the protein CASSYGENTGELFF.

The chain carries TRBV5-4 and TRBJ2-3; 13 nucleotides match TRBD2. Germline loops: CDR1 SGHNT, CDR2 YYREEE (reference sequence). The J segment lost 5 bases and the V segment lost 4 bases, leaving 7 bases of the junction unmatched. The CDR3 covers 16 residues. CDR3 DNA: TGTGCCAGCAGCCCCAAACTAGCGGGGGGGGAAGATACGCAGTATTTT. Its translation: CASSPKLAGGEDTQYF.

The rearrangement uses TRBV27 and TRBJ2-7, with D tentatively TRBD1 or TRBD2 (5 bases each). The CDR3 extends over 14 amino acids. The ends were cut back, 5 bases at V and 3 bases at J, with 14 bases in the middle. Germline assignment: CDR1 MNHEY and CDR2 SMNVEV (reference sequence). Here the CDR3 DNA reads TGTGCCAGCAGTCCCCCAGGGAGTCTCTACGAGCAGTACTTC. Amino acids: CASSPPGSLYEQYF.

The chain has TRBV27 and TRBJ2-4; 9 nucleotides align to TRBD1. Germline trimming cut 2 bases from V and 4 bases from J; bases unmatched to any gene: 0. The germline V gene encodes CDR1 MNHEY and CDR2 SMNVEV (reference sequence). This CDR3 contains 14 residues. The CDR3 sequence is CASSLGTGKNIQYF. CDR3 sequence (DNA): TGTGCCAGCAGTTTAGGGACAGGGAAAAACATTCAGTACTTC.